The rows below give T cell receptor beta chains drawn from one sample of a study of regulatory T cells in long-lasting Graves disease. TCRdb independently ran MiXCR on the multiplex PCR reads; one entry per CDR3 protein. The data hold about 520,000 distinct CDR3 sequences, with 12% observed a single time. The data also belong to a second study, concerning T cells in Graves' hyperthyroidism and ophthalmopathy.

Sequencing used peripheral blood mononuclear cells (PBMCs), obtained at new diagnosis, from a patient treated with antithyroid drugs. Receptors originate from a woman between 25 and 40 years old with Graves disease. Both conserved end residues are part of each CDR3. A D gene is named only where the DNA matches it firmly. Some rows mark clone size as missing; the rest say once, few, many or name a class of expanded clone.

TRBV10-3	many	TRBD1	TRBJ2-7	CAISESGQEYEQYF	TGTGCCATCAGTGAGTCGGGACAGGAATACGAGCAGTACTTC
TRBV20-1	NA	NA	TRBJ1-2	CSTPSTPSSYGYTF	TGCAGTACACCGAGTACCCCATCCTCTTATGGCTACACCTTC
TRBV19	few	NA	TRBJ2-7	CASTPGPGGYYEQYF	TGTGCCAGTACCCCAGGTCCGGGGGGCTACTACGAGCAGTACTTC
TRBV4-1	few	TRBD1	TRBJ2-4	CASSHRGQGKNIQYF	TGCGCCAGCAGCCATCGTGGACAGGGAAAAAACATTCAGTACTTC
TRBV18	many	NA	TRBJ2-1	CASSPQGVHEQFF	TGTGCCAGCTCACCACAGGGGGTCCACGAGCAGTTCTTC
TRBV12-3/TRBV12-4	NA	NA	TRBJ1-5	CASSLSTSNSNQPQHF	TGTGCCAGCAGTTTATCTACAAGCAATAGCAATCAGCCCCAGCATTTT
TRBV6-2/TRBV6-3	many	TRBD1	TRBJ2-7	CASRLGQDYEQYF	TGTGCCAGCAGGTTGGGACAGGACTACGAGCAGTACTTC
TRBV30	many	NA	TRBJ1-4	CAWKTYGTPAEKLFF	TGTGCCTGGAAGACCTACGGGACACCAGCGGAAAAACTGTTTTTT
TRBV2	many	TRBD1	TRBJ1-5	CASSDNRGFNQPQHF	TGTGCCAGCAGCGATAACAGGGGGTTCAATCAGCCCCAGCATTTT
TRBV16	many	TRBD1	TRBJ1-1	CASSPQGTGMNTEAFF	TGTGCCAGCAGCCCCCAAGGGACAGGAATGAACACTGAAGCTTTCTTT
TRBV19	NA	TRBD2	TRBJ2-7	CASSWRLAGVNEQYF	TGTGCCAGTAGTTGGCGACTAGCGGGTGTCAACGAGCAGTACTTC
TRBV28	many	TRBD2	TRBJ2-3	CASSLASGTERDTQYF	TGTGCCAGCAGTTTAGCCAGCGGGACTGAAAGGGATACGCAGTATTTT
TRBV5-4	few	NA	TRBJ2-1	CASSFRTILYNEQFF	TGTGCCAGCAGCTTCAGGACAATACTTTACAATGAGCAGTTCTTC
TRBV20-1	few	NA	TRBJ1-2	CSASPYTDGYTF	TGCAGTGCTAGTCCCTACACGGATGGCTACACCTTC
TRBV28	many	TRBD2	TRBJ2-7	CASRGELNEQYF	TGTGCCAGCCGGGGGGAGCTCAACGAGCAGTACTTC
TRBV27	many	TRBD1	TRBJ1-6	CASSSGQGSALHF	TGTGCCAGCAGTTCCGGACAGGGGTCGGCCCTCCACTTT
TRBV12-3/TRBV12-4	many	TRBD2	TRBJ2-1	CASTPGLAYNEQFF	TGTGCCAGCACCCCAGGACTAGCTTACAATGAGCAGTTCTTC
TRBV10-3	many	TRBD1	TRBJ1-4	CAISPGQGQEKLFF	TGTGCCATCAGCCCGGGACAGGGGCAAGAAAAACTGTTTTTT
TRBV2	few	NA	TRBJ2-5	CASSDFPGEGVSETQYF	TGTGCCAGCAGTGATTTTCCGGGGGAGGGGGTTTCGGAGACCCAGTACTTC
TRBV19	many	NA	TRBJ2-2	CASSIAQGLNTGELFF	TGTGCCAGTAGTATAGCTCAGGGCTTAAACACCGGGGAGCTGTTTTTT
TRBV27	many	NA	TRBJ1-2	CASSLLFSGKGGAWDNYGYTF	TGTGCCAGCAGTTTGCTCTTCTCGGGAAAGGGGGGCGCTTGGGATAACTATGGCTACACCTTC
TRBV27	NA	NA	TRBJ2-1	CASSLNAVDSSYNEQFF	TGTGCCAGCAGTTTAAACGCAGTTGATAGCTCCTACAATGAGCAGTTCTTC
TRBV4-3	many	TRBD1	TRBJ1-5	CASSQYLGQSNQPQHF	TGCGCCAGCAGCCAATACCTGGGACAGAGCAATCAGCCCCAGCATTTT